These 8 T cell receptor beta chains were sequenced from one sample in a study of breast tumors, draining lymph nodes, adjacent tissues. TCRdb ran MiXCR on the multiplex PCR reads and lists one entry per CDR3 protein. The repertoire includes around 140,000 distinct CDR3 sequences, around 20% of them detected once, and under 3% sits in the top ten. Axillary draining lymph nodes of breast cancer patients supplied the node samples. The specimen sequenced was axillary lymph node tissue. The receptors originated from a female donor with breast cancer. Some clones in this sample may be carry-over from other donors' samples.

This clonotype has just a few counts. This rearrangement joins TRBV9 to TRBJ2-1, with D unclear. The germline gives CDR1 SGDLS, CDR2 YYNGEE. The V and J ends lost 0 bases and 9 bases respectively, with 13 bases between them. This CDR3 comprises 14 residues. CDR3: CASSVDGTSSEQFF. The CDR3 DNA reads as TGTGCCAGCAGCGTAGACGGAACGTCGTCTGAGCAGTTCTTC.

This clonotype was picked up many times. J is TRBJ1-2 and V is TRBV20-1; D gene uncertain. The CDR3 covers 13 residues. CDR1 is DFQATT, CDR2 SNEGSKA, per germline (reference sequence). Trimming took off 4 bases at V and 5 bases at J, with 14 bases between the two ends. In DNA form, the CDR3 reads TGCAGTGCTATGGCCAGAGGGAATTATGGCTACACCTTC. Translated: CSAMARGNYGYTF.

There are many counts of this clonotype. The CDR3 DNA is TGCGCCAGCAGCCAAGGATCGGGTTACAATCAGCCCCAGCATTTT. Its protein is CASSQGSGYNQPQHF. The V call is TRBV4-1, the J call TRBJ1-5; D unresolved. Trimming took 1 base from V and 3 from J, leaving 10 bases between them. Germline loops: CDR1 MGHRA, CDR2 YSYEKL. The CDR3 covers 15 residues.

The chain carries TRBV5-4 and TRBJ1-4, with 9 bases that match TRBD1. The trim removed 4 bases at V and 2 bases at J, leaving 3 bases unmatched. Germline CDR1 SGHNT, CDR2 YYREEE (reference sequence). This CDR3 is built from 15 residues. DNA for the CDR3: TGTGCCAGCAGCCACGACAGGGGGACTAATGAAAAACTGTTTTTT. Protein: CASSHDRGTNEKLFF.

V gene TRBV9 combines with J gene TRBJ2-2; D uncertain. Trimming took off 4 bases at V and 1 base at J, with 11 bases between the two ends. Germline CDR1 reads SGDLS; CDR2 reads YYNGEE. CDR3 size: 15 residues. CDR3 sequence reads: CASSLGRQNTGELFF. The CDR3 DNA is TGTGCCAGCAGCCTTGGAAGGCAGAACACCGGGGAGCTGTTTTTT.

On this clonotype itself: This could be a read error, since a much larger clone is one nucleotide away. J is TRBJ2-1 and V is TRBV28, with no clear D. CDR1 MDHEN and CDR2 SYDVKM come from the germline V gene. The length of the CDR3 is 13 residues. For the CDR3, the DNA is TGTGCCAGCACCCCCAGCTCCTACAATGGGCAGTTCTTC. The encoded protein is CASTPSSYNGQFF.

The CDR3 here is CASSHRTSGHTDTQYF. The CDR3 nucleotides read TGCGCCAGCAGCCACCGGACTAGCGGACATACAGATACGCAGTATTTT. The chain couples TRBV4-3 to TRBJ2-3; 10 bases are a match to TRBD2. Germline V gene lookup returns CDR1 LGHNA and CDR2 YSLEER. The CDR3 has 16 residues. V was pared by 3 bases and J by 3 bases, with 6 bases of the junction left unmatched.

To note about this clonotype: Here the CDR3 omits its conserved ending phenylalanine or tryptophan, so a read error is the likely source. The CDR3 DNA reads as TGTGCCAGCAGTTCCGGACAGGGGGACCAGCCCCAGCATTCT. It specifies CASSSGQGDQPQHS. This chain links TRBV11-2 with TRBJ1-5; TRBD1 agrees at 10 bases. Germline V gene lookup returns CDR1 SGHAT and CDR2 FQNNGV. Unmatched junction bases numbered 6, after V lost 6 bases and J lost 7 bases. There are 14 residues in the CDR3.